Following are 31 T cell receptor beta chains from one sample sequenced in a study of memory CD4+ T cells and cytomegalovirus serostatus (dated by TCRdb to the late 2010s). The library was produced with the immunoSEQ multiplex PCR assay. TCRdb provides this immuneACCESS table in a form limited to in-frame rearrangements. Some clones are lacking; in checked studies, under half of them reflect an unresolved V gene, and why the rest are absent is not known. Recorded for this sample are around 50,000 clones; 78% of them occurred a single time. The top ten constitute around 0.99% of the sample. A FACSAria II was used to sort memory CD4+ T cells, defined as single viable CD3+CD4+CD8-CD45RO+ cells. Sequencing was carried out using memory CD4+ T cells from blood. Receptors were obtained from an adult in good health and CMV-seronegative.

This rearrangement joins TRBV7-3 to TRBJ2-3; unclear D gene. CDR1 and CDR2 from the germline V gene are SGHTA and FQGTGA. V gave up 5 bases and J gave up 4 bases, with 13 bases separating them. There are 14 residues in the CDR3. The CDR3 here is CASSPSITADTQYF. CDR3 bases: TGTGCCAGCAGCCCCTCCATAACGGCAGATACGCAGTATTTT. Together with reference TRBV7-3 and TRBJ2-3, the CDR3 gives the full variable domain: GAGVSQTPSNKVTEKGKYVELRCDPISGHTALYWYRQSLGQGPEFLIYFQGTGAADDSGLPNDRFFAVRPEGSVSTLKIQRTERGDSAVYLCASSPSITADTQYFGPGTRLTVL.

This clone was seen only once. The chain is built from TRBV11-1 and TRBJ1-2; D call uncertain. Trimming removed 5 bases from V and 13 bases from J, with 20 bases in between. The germline V gene encodes CDR1 SGHAT and CDR2 FQDESV (reference sequence). The CDR3 runs to 13 residues. CDR3 loop: CASSQNLVLTSTF. CDR3 in DNA: TGTGCCAGCAGCCAAAACCTGGTCTTGACCTCCACCTTC.

This chain links TRBV19 with TRBJ2-6, with 7 bases aligning to TRBD2. Germline V gene sequence: CDR1 LNHDA, CDR2 SQIVND (reference sequence). The CDR3 runs to 17 residues. Germline trimming cut 6 bases from V and 3 bases from J; bases unmatched to any gene: 11. CDR3 coding DNA: TGTGCCAGTAGGGGCGTCGGGGGGAGTTATGGGGCCAACGTCCTGACTTTC. Protein: CASRGVGGSYGANVLTF.

The chain combines TRBV5-1 with TRBJ1-5; D remains unclear. Trimming took off 4 bases at V and 4 bases at J, with 9 bases between the two ends. This CDR3 contains 13 residues. From germline, CDR1 is SGHRS and CDR2 YFSETQ. CDR3 amino acids: CASSAGPNQPQHF. The CDR3 DNA reads TGCGCCAGCAGCGCCGGCCCAAATCAGCCCCAGCATTTT. Full variable domain (remainder filled in from reference TRBV5-1 and TRBJ1-5): KAGVTQTPRYLIKTRGQQVTLSCSPISGHRSVSWYQQTPGQGLQFLFEYFSETQRNKGNFPGRFSGRQFSNSRSEMNVSTLELGDSALYLCASSAGPNQPQHFGDGTRLSIL.

The chain employs TRBV2 and TRBJ1-2; D is possibly TRBD1 (5 bases). V dropped 8 bases and J dropped 1 base, with 8 bases sitting between them. CDR3 length equals 12 residues. Germline CDR1 SNHLY, CDR2 FYNNEI. The DNA of the CDR3 is TGTGCCAGCCGGGGGAATAACTATGGCTACACCTTC. The encoded protein is CASRGNNYGYTF.

The V and J genes are TRBV19 and TRBJ2-1; tentative D call: TRBD2 (5 bases). The germline gives CDR1 LNHDA, CDR2 SQIVND (reference sequence). V lost 1 base and J 8 bases, leaving 18 bases between the germline ends. The CDR3 spans 16 residues. This chain's CDR3 is CASSIVRRSLVYEQFF. The CDR3 bases are TGTGCCAGTAGTATAGTTAGGAGGAGTTTGGTCTATGAGCAGTTCTTC.

The V and J genes are TRBV6-1 and TRBJ1-5, with no clear D. CDR1 is MNHNS and CDR2 is SASEGT in the germline V gene. Trimming cost V 3 bases and J 2 bases, with 14 bases left between them. CDR3 length: 16 amino acids. The CDR3 spells CASSERRANGNQPQHF. DNA of the CDR3: TGTGCCAGCAGTGAGAGAAGGGCTAACGGCAATCAGCCCCAGCATTTT.

This chain links TRBV6-1 with TRBJ1-5; D not resolved. CDR3 size: 14 residues. V was cut by 6 bases and J by 4 bases, with 13 bases left in between. Germline assignment: CDR1 MNHNS and CDR2 SASEGT. Here the CDR3 reads CASRQRHGNQPQHF. CDR3 sequence (DNA): TGTGCCAGCAGGCAGCGGCACGGGAATCAGCCCCAGCATTTT.

This clone was counted only a few times. The chain links TRBV20-1 to TRBJ1-1; D remains ambiguous. The V gene's germline CDR1 is DFQATT and CDR2 SNEGSKA (reference sequence). The CDR3 sequence is 10 residues long. The chain's CDR3 is CSPSSTEAFF. The CDR3 nucleotides read TGCAGCCCGAGTAGCACTGAAGCTTTCTTT.

This chain connects TRBV19 to TRBJ2-3; 7 bases map to TRBD2. The CDR3 consists of 15 residues. J gave up 2 bases and V 3 bases, and 5 bases lay outside the gene matches. CDR1 is LNHDA and CDR2 is SQIVND in the germline V gene (reference sequence). CDR3 nucleotides: TGTGCCAGTAGTATTACCGGGGGGTTCACAGATACGCAGTATTTT. It specifies CASSITGGFTDTQYF.

The rearrangement joins TRBV11-1 to TRBJ1-1; TRBD1 is a possible D gene (5 bases). Germline-derived CDR1 and CDR2 are SGHAT and FQDESV (reference sequence). The V and J ends lost 6 bases and 5 bases respectively, with 19 bases between them. The CDR3 loop spans 15 amino acids. The CDR3 DNA sequence: TGTGCCAGCAGTCCTAATGGGGCAGATCAGACTGAAGCTTTCTTT. The encoded protein is CASSPNGADQTEAFF.

The J gene is TRBJ1-1, the V gene TRBV15; tentative D call: TRBD1 (5 bases). Between the trimmed V and J ends, which lost 8 bases and 7 bases, there was a span of 17 bases. CDR3 length: 13 amino acids. CDR1 and CDR2 (germline): LNHNV, YYDKDF (reference sequence). This CDR3 is CATQPSRGFEAFF. As DNA, the CDR3 is TGTGCCACCCAACCCAGCCGGGGCTTTGAAGCTTTCTTT. Variable domain in full (rest from reference TRBV15 and TRBJ1-1): DAMVIQNPRYQVTQFGKPVTLSCSQTLNHNVMYWYQQKSSQAPKLLFHYYDKDFNNEADTPDNFQSRRPNTSFCFLDIRSPGLGDTAMYLCATQPSRGFEAFFGQGTRLTVV.

This clone was found a few times. The genes are TRBV6-1 and TRBJ1-5; D is undetermined. V was cut by 6 bases and J by 2 bases, with 14 bases left in between. Germline CDR1 and CDR2: MNHNS and SASEGT. The CDR3 runs 15 residues. CDR3 loop: CASRGTRAGNQPQHF. The CDR3 bases are TGTGCCAGCAGGGGCACGAGGGCGGGCAATCAGCCCCAGCATTTT.

The count of this clone is one. The chain combines TRBV18 with TRBJ1-2; TRBD1 might be the D (5 bases). Germline CDR1 and CDR2: KGHSH and LQKENI. Trimming removed 4 bases from V and 2 bases from J, with 11 bases in between. The CDR3 runs to 14 residues. The CDR3 spells CASSHKTANYGYTF. The CDR3 DNA is TGTGCCAGCTCACATAAGACAGCAAACTATGGCTACACCTTC.

In nucleotides, the CDR3 is TGTGCCAGTAAACTAGCGGGGGGGCGTGAGCAGTTCTTC. It is translated as CASKLAGGREQFF. The gene calls are TRBV19 and TRBJ2-1, with 13 bases identical to TRBD2. V was pared by 7 bases and J by 9 bases, with 3 bases of the junction left unmatched. The CDR3 has 13 amino acids. CDR1 is LNHDA and CDR2 is SQIVND in the germline V gene (reference sequence).

The rearrangement uses TRBV4-2 and TRBJ2-1; the match to TRBD2 covers 10 bases. V shed 0 bases and J 6 bases; nucleotides not matched to a gene: 5. CDR1 and CDR2 (germline): LGHNA, YNFKEQ. There are 16 residues in the CDR3. CDR3 DNA: TGTGCCAGCAGCCAAGATCTACTAGCGGGGACCAATGAGCAGTTCTTC. Encoded protein: CASSQDLLAGTNEQFF.

The chain couples TRBV5-8 to TRBJ1-2; D gene uncertain. V lost 3 bases and J 5 bases, leaving 17 bases between the germline ends. The CDR3 length is 15 residues. Germline CDR1 SGHTS, CDR2 YDEGEE. CDR3: CASSSFGISEYGYTF. DNA of the CDR3: TGTGCCAGCAGCTCATTTGGGATCTCTGAATATGGCTACACCTTC.

The chain joins TRBV18 to TRBJ2-5, with TRBD1 matching over 11 bases. CDR1 KGHSH and CDR2 LQKENI come from the germline V gene. Trimming at V came to 3 bases and at J to 2 bases, leaving 8 bases not matched to a gene. The CDR3 is 17 residues long. CDR3: CASSPNGQGAGQETQYF. As DNA, the CDR3 is TGTGCCAGCTCACCGAACGGACAGGGGGCGGGACAAGAGACCCAGTACTTC.

V and J are TRBV5-4 and TRBJ2-7, with D maybe TRBD2 (5 bases). The CDR3 runs 15 residues. Germline V gene lookup returns CDR1 SGHNT and CDR2 YYREEE (reference sequence). V dropped 0 bases and J dropped 3 bases, with 13 bases sitting between them. The DNA for the CDR3 is TGTGCCAGCAGCTTGGGAGGGAATGGGATCTACGAGCAGTACTTC. The encoded protein is CASSLGGNGIYEQYF.

The chain is built from TRBV7-2 and TRBJ1-2; 8 nucleotides agree with TRBD1. V lost 9 bases and J lost 8; bases outside the gene matches: 11. Germline V CDR1 and CDR2: SGHTA, FQGNSA. This CDR3 contains 13 residues. The DNA of the CDR3 is TGTGCCAGTAGACGAGACAGGGGTGGAGGCTACACCTTC. Protein product: CASRRDRGGGYTF.

The rearrangement links TRBV7-2 to TRBJ2-1; 9 positions agree with TRBD2. Germline-derived CDR1 and CDR2 are SGHTA and FQGNSA. This CDR3 is 17 amino acids long. Trimming cost V 0 bases and J 3 bases; bases outside gene matches: 6. CDR3 residues: CASSLALRGGGYNEQFF. DNA of the CDR3: TGTGCCAGCAGCTTAGCGTTGCGGGGGGGTGGCTACAATGAGCAGTTCTTC.

V gene TRBV18 combines with J gene TRBJ2-1; TRBD1 aligns across 7 bases. The J segment lost 0 bases and the V segment lost 3 bases, leaving 5 bases of the junction unmatched. CDR3 size: 16 residues. The germline gives CDR1 KGHSH, CDR2 LQKENI. CDR3 in amino acids: CASSPEDRSSYNEQFF. The CDR3, as DNA: TGTGCCAGCTCACCCGAGGACAGGAGCTCCTACAATGAGCAGTTCTTC.

The rearrangement links TRBV7-9 to TRBJ1-5; weak D call: TRBD1 (5 bases). The CDR3 length is 13 residues. Trimming removed 4 bases from V and 2 bases from J, with 6 bases in between. The germline CDR1 and CDR2 sequences are SEHNR and FQNEAQ (reference sequence). The CDR3 protein is CASSSQGNQPQHF. As DNA, the CDR3 is TGTGCCAGCAGCTCACAGGGCAATCAGCCCCAGCATTTT.

The chain recombines TRBV5-1 with TRBJ1-1; tentatively, D is TRBD1 (6 bases). The CDR3 extends over 16 amino acids. CDR1 SGHRS and CDR2 YFSETQ come from the germline V gene. Trimming stripped 0 bases from V and 0 bases from J, with 12 bases between. The CDR3 bases are TGCGCCAGCAGCTTGGGAGGGGGGGGAGTGAACACTGAAGCTTTCTTT. It encodes CASSLGGGGVNTEAFF. The full variable domain, its missing parts supplied by reference TRBV5-1 and TRBJ1-1, is KAGVTQTPRYLIKTRGQQVTLSCSPISGHRSVSWYQQTPGQGLQFLFEYFSETQRNKGNFPGRFSGRQFSNSRSEMNVSTLELGDSALYLCASSLGGGGVNTEAFFGQGTRLTVV.

This clone was seen once. The chain links TRBV28 to TRBJ1-5; D is perhaps TRBD1 (6 bases). Germline V gene data show CDR1 as MDHEN and CDR2 as SYDVKM. This CDR3 contains 14 residues. V shed 8 bases and J shed 2 bases, with 13 bases lying between them. This chain's CDR3 is CASRPGGRNQPQHF. The CDR3 region has the DNA TGTGCCAGCCGCCCCGGGGGGCGCAATCAGCCCCAGCATTTT.

Only a few counts were recorded for this clone. The V and J genes are TRBV28 and TRBJ1-1; D ambiguous. V was cut by 7 bases and J by 0 bases, with 12 bases left in between. CDR1 and CDR2 from the germline V gene are MDHEN and SYDVKM. The CDR3 length is 14 residues. CDR3 in amino acids: CASTPGFLNTEAFF. CDR3 bases: TGTGCCAGCACCCCCGGATTTTTGAACACTGAAGCTTTCTTT.

V gene TRBV4-3 combines with J gene TRBJ1-2, with unresolved D. CDR3 size: 15 residues. The V gene's germline CDR1 is LGHNA and CDR2 YSLEER. The germline V and J ends were trimmed by 1 base and 7 bases, with 16 bases remaining between them. The CDR3 is CASSQALNVLGGYTF. CDR3 bases: TGCGCCAGCAGCCAAGCCCTCAATGTGTTAGGTGGCTACACCTTC.

This chain links TRBV18 with TRBJ1-2; D not certain. The CDR3 runs to 17 residues. Germline values: CDR1 KGHSH, CDR2 LQKENI. V was clipped by 2 bases and J by 0 bases, with 16 bases between them. This chain's CDR3 is CASSPWPSDSSNYGYTF. As DNA, the CDR3 is TGTGCCAGCTCACCATGGCCAAGCGACTCCTCTAACTATGGCTACACCTTC.

V and J are TRBV5-1 and TRBJ2-3; D call uncertain. Germline lookup yields CDR1 SGHRS and CDR2 YFSETQ. The CDR3 loop spans 14 amino acids. With 5 bases removed from V and 8 bases from J, the gap between germline ends came to 18 bases. CDR3 nucleotide sequence: TGCGCCAGCAGTTGGGCCGTATCGGTAGTTACGCAGTATTTT. This sequence encodes CASSWAVSVVTQYF. Drawing the rest from reference TRBV5-1 and TRBJ2-3, the complete variable domain is KAGVTQTPRYLIKTRGQQVTLSCSPISGHRSVSWYQQTPGQGLQFLFEYFSETQRNKGNFPGRFSGRQFSNSRSEMNVSTLELGDSALYLCASSWAVSVVTQYFGPGTRLTVL.

Only a few counts were recorded for this clone. CDR3 DNA: TGTGCCAGCAGCCAAGGGGACTTCTCTGGGGCCAACGTCCTGACTTTC. Protein sequence: CASSQGDFSGANVLTF. The chain is built from TRBV4-2 and TRBJ2-6; perhaps TRBD2 as D (6 bases). Trimming left V 1 base short and J 0 bases short, with 7 bases between. Germline V gene sequence: CDR1 LGHNA, CDR2 YNFKEQ. The CDR3 covers 16 residues.

V is TRBV30 and J is TRBJ2-5, with TRBD1 matching over 9 bases. Losses at the gene ends were 2 bases for V and 0 bases for J; bases not matched to a gene: 16. This CDR3 is 19 amino acids long. The germline CDR1 and CDR2 sequences are GTSNPN and SVGIG (reference sequence). As DNA, the CDR3 is TGTGCCTGGAGTCTGTTTACAGGGGGCTTGATGAGTAACCAAGAGACCCAGTACTTC. Translated: CAWSLFTGGLMSNQETQYF.